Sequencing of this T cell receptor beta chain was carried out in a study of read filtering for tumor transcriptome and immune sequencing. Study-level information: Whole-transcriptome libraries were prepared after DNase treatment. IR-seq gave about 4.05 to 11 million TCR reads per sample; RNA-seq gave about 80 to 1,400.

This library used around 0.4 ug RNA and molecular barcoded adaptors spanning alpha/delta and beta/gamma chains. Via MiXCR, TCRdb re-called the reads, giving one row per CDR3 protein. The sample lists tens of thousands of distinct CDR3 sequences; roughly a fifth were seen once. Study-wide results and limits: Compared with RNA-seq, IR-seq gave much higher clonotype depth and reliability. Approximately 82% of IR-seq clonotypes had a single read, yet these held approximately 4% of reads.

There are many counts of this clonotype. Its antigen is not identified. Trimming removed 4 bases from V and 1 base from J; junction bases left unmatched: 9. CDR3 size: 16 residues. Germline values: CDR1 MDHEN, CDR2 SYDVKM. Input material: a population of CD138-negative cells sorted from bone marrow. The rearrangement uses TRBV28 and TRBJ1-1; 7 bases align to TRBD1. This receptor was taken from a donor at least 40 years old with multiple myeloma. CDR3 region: CASSSGGSRGNTEAFF. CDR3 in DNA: TGTGCCAGCAGTTCAGGGGGGTCTCGAGGGAACACTGAAGCTTTCTTT.